Each of the 29 T cell receptor beta chains below was sequenced from the same sample in a study of CD8 T cells in Susac syndrome (dated by TCRdb to the late 2010s). Library preparation was by the immunoSEQ multiplex PCR assay. RNA was extracted using the RNeasy kit, and about 0.45 to 1 ug of the RNA was reverse transcribed with random hexamers. TCRdb's own reprocessing of the public reads used fastp at Q25 and MiXCR and kept productive beta chains. Each record represents a unique CDR3 protein, reported with the most common genes and DNA among its rows. Here the sample has 130,000 or so distinct CDR3 sequences; around 95% occur a single time. The leading ten clones occupy approximately 0.1% of the sample. Sequencing was done on a sample of CD4+ T cells from PBMCs. The receptors were gathered from a human donor in good health.

In this sample, this clonotype turned up once. A junction boundary mismatches the germline segment, possibly from a read error. The CDR3 is CANSIRLFAETQYF. For the CDR3, the DNA is TGTGCCAATAGTATACGGTTATTTGCAGAGACCCAGTACTTC. J is TRBJ2-5 and V is TRBV19, with no clear D. In germline, CDR1 is LNHDA, CDR2 SQIVND (reference sequence). The CDR3 loop spans 14 amino acids.

The chain is built from TRBV20-1 and TRBJ2-1, with 8 bases that match TRBD2. The CDR3 has 14 residues. With V trimmed by 1 base and J by 2 bases, 1 base remained unmatched. Looked up from germline, CDR1 is DFQATT and CDR2 is SNEGSKA (reference sequence). CDR3 coding DNA: TGCAGTGCTAGAGTGCGGGAGGCCTACAATGAGCAGTTCTTC. Protein product: CSARVREAYNEQFF.

This clonotype has only one observation. V and J are TRBV5-6 and TRBJ2-3; no clear D gene. V was shortened by 1 base and J by 2 bases, with 17 bases between the two germline ends. The CDR3 totals 17 residues. The germline CDR1 and CDR2 sequences are SGHDT and YYEEEE. The CDR3 DNA reads TGTGCCAGCAGCTTGAAAAAGCTGAACCAACCCACAGATACGCAGTATTTT. This sequence encodes CASSLKKLNQPTDTQYF.

V gene TRBV29-1 combines with J gene TRBJ1-5; perhaps TRBD1 as D (5 bases). With 4 bases removed from V and 6 bases from J, the gap between germline ends came to 13 bases. Germline CDR1 reads SQVTM; CDR2 reads ANQGSEA. The CDR3 has 13 amino acids. CDR3 bases: TGCAGCGTTGGGGGGACGGGAGGTCAGCCCCAGCATTTT. Amino acid sequence: CSVGGTGGQPQHF.

The chain combines TRBV28 with TRBJ1-3, with D uncertain. The ends were cut back, 6 bases at V and 2 bases at J, with 11 bases in the middle. The CDR3 covers 14 residues. CDR1 is MDHEN, CDR2 SYDVKM, per germline. The CDR3 reads CASSRMIAGNTIYF. As DNA, the CDR3 is TGTGCCAGCAGCCGAATGATCGCTGGAAACACCATATATTTT.

V gene TRBV30 combines with J gene TRBJ1-1; perhaps TRBD1 as D (5 bases). The CDR3 has 13 residues. V lost 5 bases and J 0 bases, leaving 10 bases between the germline ends. The germline CDR1 and CDR2 sequences are GTSNPN and SVGIG (reference sequence). The CDR3 here is CAWGTTVNTEAFF. Written as DNA, the CDR3 is TGTGCCTGGGGGACGACGGTGAACACTGAAGCTTTCTTT.

The CDR3 DNA is TGCAGTGCTGGCACCACTAGCACAGATACGCAGTATTTT. Translating it yields CSAGTTSTDTQYF. The chain recombines TRBV20-1 with TRBJ2-3; D unresolved. The CDR3 sequence is 13 residues long. The germline CDR1 and CDR2 sequences are DFQATT and SNEGSKA (reference sequence). V shed 5 bases and J shed 0 bases, with 9 bases lying between them.

This CDR3 reads CASRLDESSEQFF. CDR3 sequence (DNA): TGTGCCAGCAGGCTAGACGAGTCTAGTGAGCAGTTCTTC. V and J are TRBV2 and TRBJ2-1; D is uncertain. The CDR3 consists of 13 residues. Germline V lookup: CDR1 SNHLY, CDR2 FYNNEI. The V end was cut by 6 bases, the J end by 9 bases, with 15 bases between.

The J gene is TRBJ2-7, the V gene TRBV28; D perhaps matches TRBD2 (6 bases). Germline CDR1 reads MDHEN; CDR2 reads SYDVKM. Deletions cut 6 bases from V and 2 bases from J, with 14 bases between. This CDR3 has 14 amino acids. CDR3 in DNA: TGTGCCAGCAGCGGCGGGGACCTGCCCTACGAGCAGTACTTC. This sequence encodes CASSGGDLPYEQYF.

V and J are TRBV7-9 and TRBJ2-2, with 8 bases that match TRBD2. V was clipped by 7 bases and J by 4 bases; unmatched bases: 11. This CDR3 has 16 amino acids. The germline V gene has CDR1 SEHNR and CDR2 FQNEAQ (reference sequence). The CDR3 loop reads CASTSPSGSGTGELFF. The CDR3 region has the DNA TGTGCCAGCACCTCCCCCAGCGGGAGCGGCACCGGGGAGCTGTTTTTT.

The chain uses TRBV23-1 and TRBJ2-5, with 16 bases identical to TRBD2. TRBV23-1 is labeled an ORF, and its function is uncertain. V trimming: 0 bases; J trimming: 4 bases; junction bases outside the gene matches: 8. The CDR3 consists of 19 residues. The CDR3 bases are TGCGCCAGCAGTCAATCGACGGGACTAGCGGGAGGGCGGCGAGAGACCCAGTACTTC. Translating it yields CASSQSTGLAGGRRETQYF.

The chain is built from TRBV5-6 and TRBJ2-5; 10 nucleotides line up with TRBD2. Trimming at V came to 4 bases and at J to 5 bases, leaving 8 bases not matched to a gene. CDR1 and CDR2 from the germline V gene are SGHDT and YYEEEE. The CDR3 is 15 residues long. DNA for the CDR3: TGTGCCAGCAGCACGAGCGGGAGGGCCGGGGAGACCCAGTACTTC. Translation: CASSTSGRAGETQYF.

The chain couples TRBV2 to TRBJ1-6, with 8 positions matching TRBD1. Germline V gene lookup returns CDR1 SNHLY and CDR2 FYNNEI. The length of the CDR3 is 16 residues. The V gene end was trimmed by 5 bases and the J gene end by 9 bases; junction bases not matched to a gene: 12. In DNA, the CDR3 is TGTGCCAGCAGTCAAAATGGACAGGGAACAGGTTCACCCCTCCACTTT. Its protein is CASSQNGQGTGSPLHF.

This clonotype was seen just once. The V call is TRBV7-8, the J call TRBJ2-1; D is unclear. With 5 bases removed from V and 9 bases from J, the gap between germline ends came to 14 bases. This CDR3 is built from 13 residues. Germline CDR1 reads SGHVS; CDR2 reads FQNEAQ. In DNA form, the CDR3 reads TGTGCCAGCAGCCACCTGACTCTAAGTGAGCAGTTCTTC. Translation: CASSHLTLSEQFF.

The V call is TRBV7-9, the J call TRBJ2-1; TRBD2 aligns across 9 bases. V lost 0 bases to trimming and J lost 4 bases; unmatched junction nucleotides: 1. The CDR3 loop spans 15 amino acids. From germline, CDR1 is SEHNR and CDR2 FQNEAQ (reference sequence). CDR3: CASSLALAGYNEQFF. The CDR3 nucleotides read TGTGCCAGCAGCTTAGCCCTAGCGGGATACAATGAGCAGTTCTTC.

This clonotype appeared once. This rearrangement joins TRBV23-1 to TRBJ2-7; 7 bases map to TRBD1. Being an ORF, TRBV23-1 has a function that is uncertain. CDR3 length: 15 amino acids. The J segment lost 3 bases and the V segment lost 7 bases, leaving 12 bases of the junction unmatched. DNA for the CDR3: TGCGCCAGCATCATTTGGACGACAGGGATCTACGAGCAGTACTTC. It encodes CASIIWTTGIYEQYF.

The chain combines TRBV19 with TRBJ1-1; TRBD1 is a possible D gene (5 bases). V was cut by 6 bases and J by 1 base, with 12 bases left in between. This CDR3 is 14 amino acids long. Germline CDR1 is LNHDA and CDR2 is SQIVND (reference sequence). The CDR3 DNA follows: TGTGCCAGTAGGGGCAAGGGGCAGAACACTGAAGCTTTCTTT. Translating it yields CASRGKGQNTEAFF.

The genes are TRBV4-3 and TRBJ2-7, with 7 bases aligning to TRBD1. The germline gives CDR1 LGHNA, CDR2 YSLEER. The CDR3 length is 13 residues. Unmatched junction bases numbered 8, after V lost 6 bases and J lost 6 bases. As DNA, the CDR3 is TGCGCCAGCAGTCTGAACAGGGGTGCCGAGCAGTACTTC. Its translation is CASSLNRGAEQYF.

This chain joins TRBV5-1 and TRBJ2-1; D possibly corresponds to TRBD2 (6 bases). The CDR3 totals 15 residues. Germline V CDR1 and CDR2: SGHRS, YFSETQ. V was cut by 9 bases and J by 2 bases, with 18 bases left in between. CDR3 DNA: TGCGCCACCCGTCCGGGGACTGAAACCTACAATGAGCAGTTCTTC. Translating gives CATRPGTETYNEQFF.

This clonotype was counted a few times. The chain uses TRBV7-3 and TRBJ2-3, with D tentatively TRBD2 (5 bases). Per the germline V gene, CDR1 is SGHTA and CDR2 is FQGTGA. Trimming took off 3 bases at V and 6 bases at J, with 10 bases between the two ends. The CDR3 is 13 amino acids. The CDR3 DNA follows: TGTGCCAGCAGCTTCCCGGGGTTGGATACGCAGTATTTT. Encoded protein: CASSFPGLDTQYF.

V and J are TRBV19 and TRBJ1-1; the D gene is possibly TRBD1 (5 bases). The V and J ends lost 2 bases and 6 bases respectively, with 16 bases between them. Germline V CDR1 and CDR2: LNHDA, SQIVND (reference sequence). The CDR3 extends over 15 amino acids. The CDR3 spells CASSIQGRELAEAFF. The DNA for the CDR3 is TGTGCCAGTAGTATACAGGGTAGGGAACTTGCTGAAGCTTTCTTT.

V gene TRBV20-1 combines with J gene TRBJ1-5; D remains ambiguous. Germline V lookup: CDR1 DFQATT, CDR2 SNEGSKA (reference sequence). V dropped 1 base and J dropped 3 bases, with 13 bases sitting between them. The CDR3 is 15 residues long. CDR3 nucleotide sequence: TGCAGTGCTAGAGTAGGCGGCTCTCTCAATCAGCCCCAGCATTTT. It yields the protein CSARVGGSLNQPQHF.

The genes are TRBV6-2 or TRBV6-3 and TRBJ2-1; 9 bases are a match to TRBD2. The V gene's germline CDR1 is MNHEY and CDR2 SVGEGT. The V and J ends lost 6 bases and 8 bases, in that order; junction bases with no gene match: 11. The CDR3 has 15 amino acids. CDR3 sequence reads: CASRPSGIGDHEQFF. The CDR3 nucleotides read TGTGCCAGCAGGCCTAGCGGGATAGGTGATCATGAGCAGTTCTTC.

This chain links TRBV11-2 with TRBJ1-1; a weak D match, TRBD1 (5 bases). There are 14 residues in the CDR3. Looked up from germline, CDR1 is SGHAT and CDR2 is FQNNGV. V was trimmed by 4 bases and J by 13 bases, leaving 22 bases between them. The CDR3 protein is CASSSAGTGSEVFF. The CDR3 nucleotides are TGTGCCAGCAGCTCCGCCGGGACGGGAAGCGAGGTTTTCTTT.

The CDR3 here is CASSTWTSGSVETQYF. The CDR3 DNA sequence: TGTGCCAGTAGTACTTGGACTAGCGGGAGTGTTGAGACCCAGTACTTC. The V gene is TRBV19, the J gene TRBJ2-5; 13 bases are a match to TRBD2. CDR1 is LNHDA and CDR2 is SQIVND in the germline V gene (reference sequence). Trimming cost V 4 bases and J 5 bases; bases outside gene matches: 7. The CDR3 totals 16 residues.

This clonotype was recorded a few times. The rearrangement links TRBV2 to TRBJ2-7; maybe TRBD1 (5 bases). The CDR3 runs 12 residues. The V end lost 5 bases, the J end lost 5 bases, and 10 bases lay between the germline ends. Looked up from germline, CDR1 is SNHLY and CDR2 is FYNNEI. The CDR3 bases are TGTGCCAGCAGTCCAGACAGCCACGAGCAGTACTTC. Translated, it gives CASSPDSHEQYF.

The chain uses TRBV25-1 and TRBJ2-2, with D tentatively TRBD1 or TRBD2 (6 bases each). This CDR3 comprises 16 residues. Trimming took 5 bases from V and 4 from J, leaving 17 bases between them. The germline gives CDR1 MGHDK, CDR2 SYGVNS. Here the CDR3 reads CASSPPGARGTGELFF. CDR3 sequence (DNA): TGTGCCAGCAGTCCCCCGGGGGCGCGTGGCACCGGGGAGCTGTTTTTT.

This clonotype came up a few times. The chain links TRBV6-2 or TRBV6-3 to TRBJ2-5; D remains ambiguous. This CDR3 has 12 residues. Trimming shortened V by 2 bases and J by 7 bases, and 8 bases separated the two germline ends. From germline, CDR1 is MNHEY and CDR2 SVGEGT. This CDR3 is CASSYDKGTQYF. CDR3 coding DNA: TGTGCCAGCAGTTACGACAAGGGGACCCAGTACTTC.

The genes are TRBV30 and TRBJ2-5; TRBD2 matches 11 bases. CDR1 GTSNPN and CDR2 SVGIG come from the germline V gene (reference sequence). The trim removed 3 bases at V and 7 bases at J, leaving 10 bases unmatched. CDR3 length equals 15 residues. As DNA, the CDR3 is TGTGCCTGGAGACGGACTAGCGGGCCCCATGGGACCCAGTACTTC. Encoded protein: CAWRRTSGPHGTQYF.